This TCR beta chain was documented in a study of cytomegalovirus exposure and HLA in healthy donors. PCR primers comprised 60 Vbeta and 13 Jbeta primers. TCRdb's table, derived via immunoSEQ multiplex PCR, lists solely in-frame clones and lacks some. Among tens of thousands of clones listed, 70% to 85% were seen once. This sequence was found in a man aged 40-49 years in good health and CMV-seropositive. Sequencing was done on a sample of PBMCs.

The CDR3 is CASSRAGTTQETQYF. The CDR3 DNA reads TGTGCCAGCAGTCGAGCCGGGACTACCCAAGAGACCCAGTACTTC. The genes are TRBV2 and TRBJ2-5, with 7 bases matching TRBD2. Germline CDR1 reads SNHLY; CDR2 reads FYNNEI. V shed 5 bases and J 1 base; nucleotides not matched to a gene: 7. The CDR3 runs 15 residues.